Presented here are 15 T cell receptor beta chains from one specimen sequenced in a study of spatial heterogeneity in lung cancer. Findings of the study overall: Higher tumor mutation counts went along with higher counts of expanded intratumoral alpha and beta TCRs.

The antigens for these receptors are not known. Time point specified: sample taken at primary tumor resection. TCRdb reanalysed the 5' RACE reads using MiXCR and keeps one entry per CDR3 protein. The repertoire has about 9,300 distinct CDR3 sequences, 45% to 65% of them found once; the top ten carry 28%. This material consisted of lung tumor tissue, taken at surgery. The receptors derive from a female donor with early-stage non-small cell lung cancer.

This clonotype turned up a few times. Since it is a stray read in a library aimed at alpha chains, this beta chain has a size that is not meaningful. The chain carries TRBV7-2 and TRBJ1-2; TRBD1 agrees at 7 bases. The CDR3 is 15 residues long. Per germline, CDR1 SGHTA and CDR2 FQGNSA. The junction had 6 bases not matched to a gene; V was cut back by 1 base and J by 4 bases. The DNA of the CDR3 is TGTGCCAGCAGCTTAGGACAGGGAGGTCGCTATGGCTACACCTTC. Amino acids: CASSLGQGGRYGYTF.

Note on this clonotype: This beta chain came through as a stray read in a library set up for alpha chains, and its size says little. CDR3 nucleotides: TGTGCCAGCAGTTTCCGGCTCTTAGAAGGACGCGCTGGGGCCAACGTCCTGACTTTC. It encodes CASSFRLLEGRAGANVLTF. The gene calls are TRBV6-2 or TRBV6-3 and TRBJ2-6, with D uncertain. Germline V lookup: CDR1 MNHEY, CDR2 SVGEGT. This CDR3 is built from 19 residues. Trimming left V 4 bases short and J 2 bases short, with 21 bases between.

This clonotype was observed once. One junction end does not reproduce the germline sequence, and a read error may be involved. This beta chain is a stray read from a library made for alpha chains; its abundance is not meaningful. V and J are TRBV7-3 and TRBJ2-3; 8 bases agree with TRBD2. The CDR3 runs 13 residues. Germline loops: CDR1 SGHTA, CDR2 FQGTGA. CDR3 bases: TGTGCCAGCAGCACCACCGGGACTAGTACCCCCCATTTT. Translating gives CASSTTGTSTPHF.

Turning to this clonotype: This beta chain is an unintended read in a library built for alpha chains; its size means little. The chain links TRBV23-1 to TRBJ1-1; D call uncertain. TRBV23-1 has ORF status, its function being uncertain. The CDR3 sequence is 12 residues long. The germline V and J ends were trimmed by 0 bases and 6 bases, with 5 bases remaining between them. The CDR3 region is CASSQSPAEAFF. The CDR3, as DNA: TGCGCCAGCAGTCAATCGCCCGCTGAAGCTTTCTTT.

Note on this clonotype: Found in a library prepared for alpha chains, this beta chain is an off-target read, and its abundance has little meaning. This chain uses TRBV6-5 with TRBJ1-3, with D unclear. From germline, CDR1 is MNHEY and CDR2 SVGAGI. There are 15 residues in the CDR3. Trimming cost V 5 bases and J 3 bases, with 14 bases left between them. In DNA, the CDR3 is TGTGCCAGCAGTCCACTCCCGGGGATTGGAAACACCATATATTTT. It is translated as CASSPLPGIGNTIYF.

About this clonotype: With the library built for alpha chains, this beta chain is off target and its frequency is not meaningful. This chain uses TRBV20-1 with TRBJ1-3; 8 bases align to TRBD1. Looked up from germline, CDR1 is DFQATT and CDR2 is SNEGSKA (reference sequence). The trim removed 3 bases at V and 0 bases at J, leaving 1 base unmatched. The CDR3 is 14 residues long. The DNA for the CDR3 is TGCAGTGCTAGTGACAGGGGCTCTGGAAACACCATATATTTT. Amino acids: CSASDRGSGNTIYF.

Notes on this clonotype: This beta chain is an off-target read within a library intended for alpha chains, so its frequency means little. The J gene is TRBJ1-2, the V gene TRBV20-1; no reliable D call. The CDR3 loop spans 12 amino acids. Between the trimmed V and J ends, which lost 1 base and 0 bases, there was a span of 3 bases. Looked up from germline, CDR1 is DFQATT and CDR2 is SNEGSKA (reference sequence). CDR3 in DNA: TGCAGTGCTAGAGGAGCTAACTATGGCTACACCTTC. Translating gives CSARGANYGYTF.

This clonotype was counted once. The size of this beta chain means little, since it is a stray read in a library made for alpha chains. The CDR3, as DNA: TGTGCCAGCAGCTTAGATCTCTTAATTGCGGCGGATGAGCAGTTCTTC. Its protein product is CASSLDLLIAADEQFF. The chain couples TRBV11-2 to TRBJ2-1; D remains unclear. This CDR3 contains 16 residues. V lost 0 bases to trimming and J lost 8 bases, with 17 bases between them. Germline CDR1 SGHAT, CDR2 FQNNGV.

This clonotype has just a few counts. A library prepared for alpha chains yielded this beta chain as an off-target read; its size is of little meaning. The chain combines TRBV4-1 with TRBJ1-4, with 10 nucleotides matching TRBD1. V shed 3 bases and J 8 bases; nucleotides not matched to a gene: 9. Germline assignment: CDR1 MGHRA and CDR2 YSYEKL. The CDR3 contains 16 residues. CDR3 in amino acids: CASSQTWDRGSEKLFF. CDR3 nucleotides: TGCGCCAGCAGCCAGACCTGGGACAGGGGAAGCGAAAAACTGTTTTTT.

In its sample, this clonotype is medium-sized. This beta chain is a stray read from a library made for alpha chains; its abundance is not meaningful. The genes are TRBV12-3 or TRBV12-4 and TRBJ2-7; the D is unclear. The germline V and J ends were trimmed by 0 bases and 6 bases, with 3 bases remaining between them. The CDR3 sequence is 11 residues long. The CDR3 coding sequence is TGTGCCAGCAGTTTAGCCCCCGAGCAGTACTTC. Encoded protein: CASSLAPEQYF.

In regard to this clonotype: As an off-target read in a library built for alpha chains, this beta chain has a frequency of little significance. The chain uses TRBV20-1 and TRBJ2-5; tentative D call: TRBD2 (5 bases). V gave up 5 bases and J gave up 1 base, with 14 bases separating them. CDR1 is DFQATT, CDR2 SNEGSKA, per germline (reference sequence). CDR3 length equals 14 residues. The CDR3 loop reads CSALHWTSQETQYF. CDR3 nucleotides: TGCAGTGCTCTGCATTGGACTTCCCAAGAGACCCAGTACTTC.

On this clonotype: Since it is a stray read in a library aimed at alpha chains, this beta chain has a size that is not meaningful. The chain uses TRBV10-3 and TRBJ2-5; maybe TRBD1 (5 bases). V was shortened by 2 bases and J by 2 bases, with 9 bases between the two germline ends. This CDR3 contains 14 residues. CDR1 ENHRY and CDR2 SYGVKD come from the germline V gene. The CDR3 is CAISERAGQETQYF. Written as DNA, the CDR3 is TGTGCCATCAGTGAGAGGGCAGGGCAAGAGACCCAGTACTTC.

By its share, this clonotype is medium-sized. As an off-target read in a library built for alpha chains, this beta chain has a frequency of little significance. This chain links TRBV29-1 with TRBJ2-5, with D hard to call. V lost 5 bases, J lost 4 bases, and 8 bases lay in between. The CDR3 contains 11 residues. Germline CDR1 SQVTM, CDR2 ANQGSEA. CDR3: CSVRAVETQYF. In DNA form, the CDR3 reads TGCAGCGTTAGGGCGGTAGAGACCCAGTACTTC. Looking up the rest from reference TRBV29-1 and TRBJ2-5 gives the full variable domain: SAVISQKPSRDICQRGTSLTIQCQVDSQVTMMFWYRQQPGQSLTLIATANQGSEATYESGFVIDKFPISRPNLTFSTLTVSNMSPEDSSIYLCSVRAVETQYFGPGTRLLVL.

About this clonotype: As an off-target read in a library built for alpha chains, this beta chain has a frequency of little significance. CDR3 amino acids: CASSQKRLAEKDTQYF. CDR3 DNA: TGCGCCAGCAGCCAGAAAAGACTAGCGGAGAAGGATACGCAGTATTTT. V usage is TRBV4-1 and J usage is TRBJ2-3; TRBD2 matches 9 bases. The CDR3 loop spans 16 amino acids. The germline V gene has CDR1 MGHRA and CDR2 YSYEKL. J gave up 6 bases and V 3 bases, and 10 bases lay outside the gene matches.

A remark on this clonotype: This beta chain came through as a stray read in a library set up for alpha chains, and its size says little. The chain uses TRBV27 and TRBJ1-6, with D unclear. The germline V gene has CDR1 MNHEY and CDR2 SMNVEV (reference sequence). The CDR3 has 15 residues. The V and J ends lost 5 bases and 0 bases respectively, with 8 bases between them. The CDR3 DNA is TGTGCCAGCAGTCCGGCGAGCTCCTATAATTCACCCCTCCACTTT. This translates into CASSPASSYNSPLHF.